Listed below are T cell receptor beta chains from one sample, sequenced in a study of T cell responses to AZD1222 COVID-19 vaccine. TCRdb's copy holds only in-frame clones and misses some; the assay was immunoSEQ multiplex PCR. The data hold about 110,000 clones, with 84% observed a single time. This specimen was peripheral blood, taken on day 0 of AZD1222 vaccination. The receptors shown here come from an adult in good health. Both conserved end residues are part of each CDR3. Each record gives: J gene, V gene, clone size, D gene, CDR3 DNA, CDR3 protein. D genes are given only for firm matches. Expanded clones get a size class; other rows say once, few or many, or leave the size out.

TRBJ2-7,TRBV7-9,NA,NA,TGTGCCAGCAGCTCGTGGACGGAGGCCTACGAGCAGTACTTC,CASSSWTEAYEQYF
TRBJ1-2,TRBV6-5,NA,NA,TGTGCCAGCAGAGGCTTCAACAGGGCCGGGTATGGCTACACCTTC,CASRGFNRAGYGYTF
TRBJ2-7,TRBV4-1,NA,NA,TGCGCCAGCAGCCAAGCCCCAAGGTACGAGCAGTACTTC,CASSQAPRYEQYF
TRBJ2-3,TRBV14,NA,NA,TGTGCCAGCAGCCAAGGGGGATCAGATACGCAGTATTTT,CASSQGGSDTQYF
TRBJ2-5,TRBV11-2,once,TRBD1,TGTGCCAGCAGAGGGGACAGGACCCAAGAGACCCAGTACTTC,CASRGDRTQETQYF
TRBJ1-1,TRBV28,NA,NA,TGTGCCAGCAGTTTATATTCCGGGTACGCTGAAGCTTTCTTT,CASSLYSGYAEAFF
TRBJ1-1,TRBV6-2/TRBV6-3,NA,NA,TGTGCCAGCAGTTACCCTTTTGGTGCAGAGAACACTGAAGCTTTCTTT,CASSYPFGAENTEAFF
TRBJ2-1,TRBV27,NA,NA,TGTGCCAGCAGCCTCGAGGGGGCCTACAATGAGCAGTTCTTC,CASSLEGAYNEQFF
TRBJ1-2,TRBV6-5,few,NA,TGTGCCAGCAGTCCGGACAGTGGGGACTATGGCTACACCTTC,CASSPDSGDYGYTF
TRBJ2-7,TRBV7-2,NA,TRBD2,TGTGCCAGCAGCCTGGTGGCGGGAGCCTCCTACGAGCAGTACTTC,CASSLVAGASYEQYF
TRBJ2-1,TRBV15,once,NA,TGTGCCACCAGCAGAGACGCGTCGGAGAGCTCCTACAATGAGCAGTTCTTC,CATSRDASESSYNEQFF
TRBJ1-1,TRBV27,NA,NA,TGTGCCAGCAGTTCCTACAGGGATTCTGAAGCTTTCTTT,CASSSYRDSEAFF
TRBJ2-1,TRBV6-5,NA,NA,TGTGCCAGCAGTTACGGGGGAAATACTGGAAATGAGCAGTTCTTC,CASSYGGNTGNEQFF
TRBJ2-3,TRBV28,NA,NA,TGTGCCAGCAGTTGGGGGACAGCACGGGGGACGCAGTATTTT,CASSWGTARGTQYF
TRBJ1-6,TRBV7-9,NA,NA,TGTGCCAGCAGCCGTGACAGTGATAATTCACCCCTCCACTTT,CASSRDSDNSPLHF
TRBJ1-3,TRBV18,NA,NA,TGTGCCAGCTCACCATTGGGGGACGTCTCTGGAAACACCATATATTTT,CASSPLGDVSGNTIYF
TRBJ1-3,TRBV5-1,NA,NA,TGCGCCAGCAGCTTGGTAGATGGGTCTGGAAACACCATATATTTT,CASSLVDGSGNTIYF
TRBJ1-5,TRBV30,NA,NA,TGTGCCTGGAGCCAGGGTTCTACCCAGCCCCAGCATTTT,CAWSQGSTQPQHF
TRBJ1-1,TRBV2,NA,TRBD1,TGTGCCAGCAGCGAGGGACAGGGGAACACTGAAGCTTTCTTT,CASSEGQGNTEAFF
TRBJ2-3,TRBV27,NA,TRBD1,TGTGCCAGCAGTTTAGACAGGGCCACAGATACGCAGTATTTT,CASSLDRATDTQYF
TRBJ2-7,TRBV5-1,NA,NA,TGCGCCAGCAGCTTGGGTCTGGGGTCGGCCTACGAGCAGTACTTC,CASSLGLGSAYEQYF
TRBJ2-2,TRBV10-3,NA,NA,TGTGCCATCAGGGGGACACCAGGGACCGGGGAGCTGTTTTTT,CAIRGTPGTGELFF
TRBJ1-1,TRBV29-1,NA,TRBD1,TGCAGCGTAGACAGGGGACGGACTGAAGCTTTCTTT,CSVDRGRTEAFF
TRBJ2-1,TRBV19,NA,NA,TGTGCCAGTAGTAATGTGGGGACAAAAAATGAGCAGTTCTTC,CASSNVGTKNEQFF
TRBJ2-7,TRBV28,NA,NA,TGTGCCAGCAGTAACAGCAGATCCTACGAGCAGTACTTC,CASSNSRSYEQYF
TRBJ2-7,TRBV27,NA,NA,TGTGCCAGCAGTCCAAGGGGACCGTCCTACGAGCAGTACTTC,CASSPRGPSYEQYF
TRBJ2-4,TRBV7-9,NA,NA,TGTGCCAGCAGCGAAGTTTCGGGGATAGAAAACATTCAGTACTTC,CASSEVSGIENIQYF
TRBJ1-2,TRBV2,NA,TRBD1,TGTGCCAGCAGGGGCCGGACAGGGAACTATGGCTACACCTTC,CASRGRTGNYGYTF
TRBJ2-7,TRBV11-2,NA,NA,TGTGCCAGCGGTATGGGTGGGCCCTACGAGCAGTACTTC,CASGMGGPYEQYF
TRBJ2-6,TRBV5-1,NA,NA,TGCGCCAGCAGTGAAGGATCTGGGGCCAACGTCCTGACTTTC,CASSEGSGANVLTF
TRBJ1-4,TRBV14,few,NA,TGTGCCAGCAGCCAAACCACAGGGAGTGGAAAACTGTTTTTT,CASSQTTGSGKLFF
TRBJ2-3,TRBV30,NA,TRBD1,TGTGCCTGGGGGACAGGGTTTAGCACAGATACGCAGTATTTT,CAWGTGFSTDTQYF
TRBJ2-5,TRBV7-2,NA,NA,TGTGCCAGCAGCTTAGAGATAGGGCAAGAGACCCAGTACTTC,CASSLEIGQETQYF
TRBJ2-3,TRBV7-3,NA,TRBD2,TGTGCCAGCAGCTTCTTAGCGGGATTCAGAGATACGCAGTATTTT,CASSFLAGFRDTQYF
TRBJ1-1,TRBV9,NA,NA,TGTGCCAGCAGCCCTTTCGGCGGACCTGAAGCTTTCTTT,CASSPFGGPEAFF
TRBJ1-2,TRBV6-5,NA,TRBD1,TGTGCCAGCAGGATGGACAGGGGAGTAATCGGCTACACCTTC,CASRMDRGVIGYTF
TRBJ2-5,TRBV19,NA,TRBD1,TGTGCCAGTAGTATTGTCGGACAGGGGATGGAGACCCAGTACTTC,CASSIVGQGMETQYF
TRBJ1-6,TRBV28,NA,NA,TGTGCCAGCAGCATCCCTAGTAGTTCACCCCTCCACTTT,CASSIPSSSPLHF
TRBJ2-7,TRBV7-6,NA,NA,TGTGCCAGCAGCGTGGGACAACCAGCCTACGAGCAGTACTTC,CASSVGQPAYEQYF
TRBJ1-4,TRBV18,NA,NA,TGTGCCAGCTCCCCGAACGGTGCAACTAATGAAAAACTGTTTTTT,CASSPNGATNEKLFF
TRBJ2-2,TRBV28,NA,NA,TGTGTCGCTCAGGGTGCAGGGGTCACCGGGGAGCTGTTTTTT,CVAQGAGVTGELFF
TRBJ1-1,TRBV7-2,few,NA,TGTGCCAGCAGCTCTACAGGGATCATGAACACTGAAGCTTTCTTT,CASSSTGIMNTEAFF
TRBJ1-1,TRBV19,NA,TRBD1,TGTGCCAGTAGTACCCGACAGGGGAGTGCTTTCTTT,CASSTRQGSAFF
TRBJ1-3,TRBV6-6,NA,NA,TGTGCCAGCACCTTCACCTCGGGGCTCGGAAACACCATATATTTT,CASTFTSGLGNTIYF
TRBJ1-6,TRBV6-5,NA,NA,TGTGCCAGCAGTCAGACAAGGAATGATTCACCCCTCCACTTT,CASSQTRNDSPLHF
TRBJ1-5,TRBV6-1,NA,NA,TGTGCCAGCAGTGAGCGGCCCCAGCATTTT,CASSERPQHF
TRBJ1-1,TRBV4-1,few,NA,TGCGCCAGCAGCCGGGAAGGGCAAATCACTGAAGCTTTCTTT,CASSREGQITEAFF
TRBJ2-6,TRBV23-1,NA,TRBD1,TGCGCCAGTCCGGGACAGGGCGGCGGGGCCAACGTCCTGACTTTC,CASPGQGGGANVLTF
TRBJ1-6,TRBV5-4,NA,TRBD1,TGTGCCAGCAGCCCCGGGACAGGCAATTCACCCCTCCACTTT,CASSPGTGNSPLHF
TRBJ2-7,TRBV6-5,NA,TRBD2,TGTGCCAGCAGCGGGGCTAGCGGGGCCTACGAGCAGTACTTC,CASSGASGAYEQYF
TRBJ1-2,TRBV3-1/TRBV3-2,NA,NA,TGTGCCAGCAGCCAAGTCACTAGGGGACCGCAGTCCACCTATGGCTACACCTTC,CASSQVTRGPQSTYGYTF
TRBJ1-4,TRBV7-9,NA,TRBD1,TGTGCCAGCAGCGCAATCGGGACAGGGCACGAAAAACTGTTTTTT,CASSAIGTGHEKLFF
TRBJ1-2,TRBV18,NA,NA,TGTGCCAGCTCACCAAGTGAGGCTACATTAGGTTATGGCTACACCTTC,CASSPSEATLGYGYTF
TRBJ1-4,TRBV5-1,NA,NA,TGCGCCAGCAGCTTGGGAGTGGACACCAATGAAAAACTGTTTTTT,CASSLGVDTNEKLFF
TRBJ1-1,TRBV28,NA,NA,TGTGCCAGCAGCTCCGGAGGGACTGAAGCTTTCTTT,CASSSGGTEAFF
TRBJ1-3,TRBV12-3/TRBV12-4,NA,NA,TGTGCCAGCAGCCAAGGAAACACCATATATTTT,CASSQGNTIYF
TRBJ2-5,TRBV20-1,NA,TRBD1,TGCAGTGCTAGTAATCTCCTTAGGACAGGGGGGTCGGAGACCCAGTACTTC,CSASNLLRTGGSETQYF
TRBJ2-7,TRBV11-2,few,NA,TGTGCCAGCAGCTTGGGACACAACTACGAGCAGTACTTC,CASSLGHNYEQYF
TRBJ2-3,TRBV5-1,NA,TRBD1,TGCGCCAGCAGCTACGCCGGGACAGGGCCCACAGATACGCAGTATTTT,CASSYAGTGPTDTQYF
TRBJ2-1,TRBV4-1,NA,NA,TGCGCCAGCAGCCAAAATCCCCGGGCCGGCAGCTACAATGAGCAGTTCTTC,CASSQNPRAGSYNEQFF